Sequencing of this T cell receptor (beta chain) was carried out in a study of shared clonotypes between healthy human individuals. Several immunoSEQ plates held equal portions of the genomic DNA taken from each subset. The repertoire was sequenced with immunoSEQ multiplex PCR; TCRdb's copy has only in-frame clones and lacks some. The sample carries 2 million to 3 million clones, roughly 93% recorded once. V shed 5 bases and J shed 14 bases, with 17 bases lying between them. CDR3 size: 12 residues. Germline assignment: CDR1 SGHAT and CDR2 FQNNGV. The rearrangement links TRBV11-2 to TRBJ2-3, with D unclear. The material sequenced was naive CD4+ T cells from PBMCs. Noted subset: CD45RA+ positively selected. The TCR comes from a man younger than 35 in good health. Some clones in this sample may be carry-over from other donors' samples. The CDR3 reads CASSHVSAGWYF. The CDR3 DNA sequence: TGTGCCAGCAGCCACGTGAGCGCTGGGTGGTATTTT.